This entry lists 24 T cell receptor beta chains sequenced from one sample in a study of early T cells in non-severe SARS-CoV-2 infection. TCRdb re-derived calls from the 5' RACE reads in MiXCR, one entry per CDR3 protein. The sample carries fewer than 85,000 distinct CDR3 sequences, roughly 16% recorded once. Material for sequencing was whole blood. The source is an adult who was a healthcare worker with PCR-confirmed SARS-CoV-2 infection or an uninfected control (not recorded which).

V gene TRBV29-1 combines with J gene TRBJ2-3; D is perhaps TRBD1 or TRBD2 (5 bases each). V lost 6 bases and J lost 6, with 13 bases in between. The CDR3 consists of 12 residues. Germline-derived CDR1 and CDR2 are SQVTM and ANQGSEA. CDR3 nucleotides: TGCAGCGTGGATACGGGGACCGATACGCAGTATTTT. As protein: CSVDTGTDTQYF.

CDR3 loop: CASSQDTGPGYGYTF. The CDR3 DNA reads TGTGCCAGCAGCCAAGACACAGGGCCAGGCTATGGCTACACCTTC. The V and J genes are TRBV14 and TRBJ1-2; TRBD1 might be the D (6 bases). CDR3 length: 15 residues. CDR1 and CDR2 (germline): SGHDN, FVKESK. The germline V and J ends were trimmed by 0 bases and 4 bases, with 12 bases remaining between them.

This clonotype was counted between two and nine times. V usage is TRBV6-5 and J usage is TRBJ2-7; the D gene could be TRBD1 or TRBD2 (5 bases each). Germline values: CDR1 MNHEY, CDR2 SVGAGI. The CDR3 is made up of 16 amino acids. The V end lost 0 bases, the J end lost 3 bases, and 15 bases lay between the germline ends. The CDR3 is CASSYSGVGTNYEQYF. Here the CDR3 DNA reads TGTGCCAGCAGTTACTCCGGGGTGGGGACCAACTACGAGCAGTACTTC.

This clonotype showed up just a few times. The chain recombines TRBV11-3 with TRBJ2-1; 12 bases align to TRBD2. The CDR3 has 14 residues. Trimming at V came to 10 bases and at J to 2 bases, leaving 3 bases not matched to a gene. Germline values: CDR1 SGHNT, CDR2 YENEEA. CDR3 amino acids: CAIGLAGTYNEQFF. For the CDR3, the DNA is TGTGCCATCGGACTAGCGGGGACCTACAATGAGCAGTTCTTC.

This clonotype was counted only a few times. CDR3 DNA sequence: TGTGCCAGCAAGAGGGGGCATGTGAACTATGGCTACACCTTC. Translation: CASKRGHVNYGYTF. This chain joins TRBV11-2 and TRBJ1-2; the match to TRBD1 covers 7 bases. J gave up 2 bases and V 7 bases, and 7 bases lay outside the gene matches. The CDR3 contains 14 residues. CDR1 is SGHAT, CDR2 FQNNGV, per germline.

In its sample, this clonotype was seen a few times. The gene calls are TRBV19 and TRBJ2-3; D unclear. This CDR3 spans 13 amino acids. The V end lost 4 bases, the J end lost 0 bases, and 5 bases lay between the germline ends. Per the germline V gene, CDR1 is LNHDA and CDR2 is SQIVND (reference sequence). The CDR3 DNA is TGTGCCAGTAGTACGGACAGCACAGATACGCAGTATTTT. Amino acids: CASSTDSTDTQYF.

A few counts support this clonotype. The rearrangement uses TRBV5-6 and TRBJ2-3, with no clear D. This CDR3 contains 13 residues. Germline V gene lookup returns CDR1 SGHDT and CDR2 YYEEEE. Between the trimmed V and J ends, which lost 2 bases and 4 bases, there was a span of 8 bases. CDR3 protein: CASSLGAPDTQYF. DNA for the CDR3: TGTGCCAGCAGCTTAGGAGCCCCAGATACGCAGTATTTT.

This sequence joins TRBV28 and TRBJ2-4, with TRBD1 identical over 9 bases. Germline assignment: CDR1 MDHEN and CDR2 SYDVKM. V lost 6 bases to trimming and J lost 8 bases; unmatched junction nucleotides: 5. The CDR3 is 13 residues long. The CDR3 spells CASSGTGFDIQYF. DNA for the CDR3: TGTGCCAGCAGCGGGACAGGGTTTGACATTCAGTACTTC.

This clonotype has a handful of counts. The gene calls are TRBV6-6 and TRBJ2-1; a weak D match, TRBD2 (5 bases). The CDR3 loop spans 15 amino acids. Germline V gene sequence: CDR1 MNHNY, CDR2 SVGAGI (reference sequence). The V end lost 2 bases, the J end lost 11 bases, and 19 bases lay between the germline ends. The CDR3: CASSYEGHHPMKQFF. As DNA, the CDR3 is TGTGCCAGCAGTTACGAGGGCCACCACCCAATGAAGCAGTTCTTC.

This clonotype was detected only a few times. The CDR3, as DNA: TGTGCCAGCAGCGCGACGGGTCCCGCCCTCTATGGCTACACCTTC. This encodes CASSATGPALYGYTF. The rearrangement joins TRBV9 to TRBJ1-2, with D uncertain. Germline V gene sequence: CDR1 SGDLS, CDR2 YYNGEE. This CDR3 comprises 15 residues. V lost 3 bases and J 4 bases, leaving 16 bases between the germline ends.

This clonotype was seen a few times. Written as DNA, the CDR3 is TGTGCCAGTAGTATTAGTCGAGGAAGGGGCGGGAAGAACACCGGGGAGCTGTTTTTT. Protein product: CASSISRGRGGKNTGELFF. The chain combines TRBV19 with TRBJ2-2, with D possibly being TRBD2 (6 bases). Germline-derived CDR1 and CDR2 are LNHDA and SQIVND (reference sequence). The CDR3 has 19 residues. Trimming pared 3 bases from V and 1 base from J, leaving 21 bases between.

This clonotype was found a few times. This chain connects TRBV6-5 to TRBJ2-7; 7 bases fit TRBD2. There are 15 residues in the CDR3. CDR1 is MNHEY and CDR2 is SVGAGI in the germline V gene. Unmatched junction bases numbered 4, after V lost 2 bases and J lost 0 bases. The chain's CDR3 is CASSYGGGPSYEQYF. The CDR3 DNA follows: TGTGCCAGCAGTTACGGGGGAGGGCCCTCCTACGAGCAGTACTTC.

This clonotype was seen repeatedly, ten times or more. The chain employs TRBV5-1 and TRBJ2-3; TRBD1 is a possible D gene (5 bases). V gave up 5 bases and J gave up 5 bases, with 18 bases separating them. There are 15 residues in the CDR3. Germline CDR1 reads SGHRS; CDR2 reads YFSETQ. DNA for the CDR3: TGCGCCAGCAGTATGACCCCCAACCAGGGAGATACGCAGTATTTT. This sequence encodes CASSMTPNQGDTQYF.

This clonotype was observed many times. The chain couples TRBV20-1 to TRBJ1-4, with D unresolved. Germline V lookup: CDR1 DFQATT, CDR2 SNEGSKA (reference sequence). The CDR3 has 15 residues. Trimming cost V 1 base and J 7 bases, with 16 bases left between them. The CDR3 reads CSARGAGRLGEKLFF. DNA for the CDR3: TGCAGTGCTAGAGGAGCCGGGCGGTTAGGTGAAAAACTGTTTTTT.

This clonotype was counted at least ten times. This chain's CDR3 is CSVGGRNYNEQFF. As DNA, the CDR3 is TGCAGTGTGGGCGGGAGAAACTACAATGAGCAGTTCTTC. This chain uses TRBV20-1 with TRBJ2-1; 7 bases are a match to TRBD2. The V and J ends lost 7 bases and 3 bases, in that order; junction bases with no gene match: 6. Germline CDR1 is DFQATT and CDR2 is SNEGSKA (reference sequence). This CDR3 spans 13 amino acids.

The CDR3 DNA reads as TGTGCCAGCAGCGGGGCCTCCGGGACGCTCTCCTACAATGAGCAGTTCTTC. This encodes CASSGASGTLSYNEQFF. The chain is built from TRBV7-9 and TRBJ2-1, with D possibly being TRBD1 or TRBD2 (5 bases each). The CDR3 totals 17 residues. The ends were cut back, 5 bases at V and 0 bases at J, with 17 bases in the middle. Germline V gives CDR1 SEHNR, CDR2 FQNEAQ (reference sequence).

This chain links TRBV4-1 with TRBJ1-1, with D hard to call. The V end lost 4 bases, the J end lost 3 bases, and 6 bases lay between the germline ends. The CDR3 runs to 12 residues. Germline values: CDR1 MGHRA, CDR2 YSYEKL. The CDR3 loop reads CASSPDDTEAFF. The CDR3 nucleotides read TGCGCCAGCAGCCCGGATGACACTGAAGCTTTCTTT.

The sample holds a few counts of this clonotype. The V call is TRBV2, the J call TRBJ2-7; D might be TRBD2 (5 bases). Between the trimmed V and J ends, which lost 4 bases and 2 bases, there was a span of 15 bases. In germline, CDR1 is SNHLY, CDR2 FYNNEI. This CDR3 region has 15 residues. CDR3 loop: CASSADPGLAYEQYF. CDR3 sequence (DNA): TGTGCCAGCAGTGCAGACCCTGGACTCGCCTACGAGCAGTACTTC.

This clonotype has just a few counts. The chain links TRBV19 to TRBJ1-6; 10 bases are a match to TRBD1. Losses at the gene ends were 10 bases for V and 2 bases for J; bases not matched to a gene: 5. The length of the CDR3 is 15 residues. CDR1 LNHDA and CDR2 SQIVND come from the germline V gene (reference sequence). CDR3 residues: CATSTGGPYNSPLHF. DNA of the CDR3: TGTGCCACCTCGACAGGGGGCCCCTATAATTCACCCCTCCACTTT.

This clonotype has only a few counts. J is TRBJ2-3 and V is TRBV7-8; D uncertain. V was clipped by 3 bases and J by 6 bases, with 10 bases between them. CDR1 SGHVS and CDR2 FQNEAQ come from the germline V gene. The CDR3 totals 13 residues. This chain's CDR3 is CASSLPPGDTQYF. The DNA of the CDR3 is TGTGCCAGCAGCTTGCCACCTGGGGATACGCAGTATTTT.

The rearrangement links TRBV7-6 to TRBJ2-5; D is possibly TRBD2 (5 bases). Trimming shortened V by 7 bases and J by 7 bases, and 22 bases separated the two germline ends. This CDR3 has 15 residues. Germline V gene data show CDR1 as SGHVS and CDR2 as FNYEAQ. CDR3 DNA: TGTGCCAGCACCACGACCCCCGCGGACGGAGGGACCCAGTACTTC. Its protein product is CASTTTPADGGTQYF.

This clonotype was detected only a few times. CDR3 sequence: CASSLDTETQYF. The CDR3 region has the DNA TGTGCCAGCAGCTTAGATACCGAGACCCAGTACTTC. The V gene is TRBV11-3, the J gene TRBJ2-5; D uncertain. Germline assignment: CDR1 SGHNT and CDR2 YENEEA. The CDR3 contains 12 residues. Trimming shortened V by 0 bases and J by 5 bases, and 4 bases separated the two germline ends.

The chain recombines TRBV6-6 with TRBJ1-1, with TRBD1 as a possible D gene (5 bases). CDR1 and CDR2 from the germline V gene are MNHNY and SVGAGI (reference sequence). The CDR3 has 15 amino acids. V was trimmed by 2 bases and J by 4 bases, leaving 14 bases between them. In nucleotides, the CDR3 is TGTGCCAGCAGTTACCCCACGGGGGAGGGCACTGAAGCTTTCTTT. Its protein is CASSYPTGEGTEAFF.

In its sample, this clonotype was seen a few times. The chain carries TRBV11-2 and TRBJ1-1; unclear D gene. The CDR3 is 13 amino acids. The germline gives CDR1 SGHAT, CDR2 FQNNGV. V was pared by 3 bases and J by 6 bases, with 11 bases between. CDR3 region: CASSFRQSAEAFF. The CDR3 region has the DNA TGTGCCAGCAGCTTTAGACAAAGCGCTGAAGCTTTCTTT.